The rows below give T cell receptor beta chains drawn from one sample of a study of T cell responses to AZD1222 COVID-19 vaccine. Profiled with immunoSEQ multiplex PCR; TCRdb holds only in-frame clones, not every one. The sample contains over 120,000 clones, roughly 88% of which appear only once. This sample comprised peripheral blood, obtained 28 days after the second dose of the MenACWY control vaccine. The receptors were gathered from an adult who received the MenACWY meningococcal vaccine as a control. Each CDR3 is given with its conserved first and last residue. D genes are given only for firm matches. Size values are once, few and many counts, or a class for expanded clones, and some rows have none.

size,J,D,V,CDR3,DNA
.,TRBJ2-3,TRBD1,TRBV4-2,CASSQEPGQGSDTQYF,TGTGCCAGCAGCCAGGAACCGGGACAGGGATCCGATACGCAGTATTTT
.,TRBJ1-1,.,TRBV6-1,CASSEMWGVDTEAFF,TGTGCCAGCAGTGAAATGTGGGGCGTGGACACTGAAGCTTTCTTT
.,TRBJ2-1,.,TRBV30,CAWSSQYNEQFF,TGTGCCTGGAGTAGTCAGTACAATGAGCAGTTCTTC
.,TRBJ2-5,.,TRBV14,CASSHPGTPETQYF,TGTGCCAGCAGCCATCCCGGAACCCCAGAGACCCAGTACTTC
.,TRBJ2-2,.,TRBV7-8,CASSPGGRNTGELFF,TGTGCCAGCAGCCCAGGTGGTCGAAACACCGGGGAGCTGTTTTTT
.,TRBJ2-2,TRBD1,TRBV7-3,CASSLAGQGAITGELFF,TGTGCCAGCAGCTTAGCCGGACAGGGGGCGATCACCGGGGAGCTGTTTTTT
.,TRBJ1-2,.,TRBV7-2,CASSPSGTNYGYTF,TGTGCCAGCAGCCCCTCCGGGACAAATTATGGCTACACCTTC
.,TRBJ1-6,.,TRBV4-1,CASSQGFTGPNSPLHF,TGCGCCAGCAGCCAAGGATTCACAGGGCCCAATTCACCCCTCCACTTT
.,TRBJ1-5,.,TRBV6-1,CASSEDGDGPQHF,TGTGCCAGCAGCGAAGACGGCGACGGGCCCCAGCATTTT
.,TRBJ2-1,TRBD1,TRBV19,CASSIGRTGAYNEQFF,TGTGCCAGTAGTATAGGACGGACAGGGGCGTACAATGAGCAGTTCTTC
.,TRBJ2-1,.,TRBV12-5,CASGFGNEQFF,TGTGCTAGTGGTTTTGGGAATGAGCAGTTCTTC
.,TRBJ2-2,TRBD1,TRBV7-6,CASSSFGTGSGTGELFF,TGTGCCAGCAGCTCCTTCGGGACAGGGTCGGGCACCGGGGAGCTGTTTTTT
.,TRBJ1-6,.,TRBV30,CAWRGGPYSPLHF,TGTGCCTGGAGGGGGGGGCCCTATTCACCCCTCCACTTT
.,TRBJ2-3,.,TRBV7-2,CASSPRIESRTDTQYF,TGTGCCAGCAGCCCCCGTATAGAATCGCGCACAGATACGCAGTATTTT
.,TRBJ1-1,.,TRBV6-6,CASTDSIPEAFF,TGTGCCAGCACAGACAGTATCCCTGAGGCTTTCTTT
once,TRBJ2-1,.,TRBV27,CASSLGYNEQFF,TGTGCCAGCAGTCTTGGTTATAATGAGCAGTTCTTC
.,TRBJ2-7,.,TRBV18,CASSPFRGTYEQYF,TGTGCCAGCTCACCCTTTCGGGGGACCTACGAGCAGTACTTC
.,TRBJ2-7,.,TRBV29-1,CSVYTGALREQYF,TGCAGCGTCTACACTGGAGCCCTGCGCGAGCAGTACTTC
.,TRBJ1-4,.,TRBV6-5,CASRADNEKLFF,TGTGCCAGCAGGGCAGATAATGAAAAACTGTTTTTT
.,TRBJ1-2,.,TRBV7-9,CASSLTGLGYTF,TGTGCCAGCAGCTTAACAGGGCTCGGCTACACCTTC
.,TRBJ1-5,.,TRBV3-1/TRBV3-2,CASSQGGGNQPQHF,TGTGCCAGCAGCCAAGGCGGGGGCAATCAGCCCCAGCATTTT
.,TRBJ2-3,TRBD2,TRBV5-1,CASSLGTSGSGDTDTQYF,TGCGCCAGCAGCTTGGGGACTAGCGGGAGTGGAGACACAGATACGCAGTATTTT
.,TRBJ2-1,TRBD2,TRBV5-4,CASSLAAGGLRSSYNEQFF,TGTGCCAGCAGCTTGGCAGCGGGGGGTCTTCGAAGCTCCTACAATGAGCAGTTCTTC
once,TRBJ2-1,TRBD2,TRBV5-8,CASSLAAGVIHEQFF,TGTGCCAGCAGCTTGGCAGCGGGAGTAATCCATGAGCAGTTCTTC
.,TRBJ2-2,TRBD2,TRBV24-1,CATSTLGTSDHTGELFF,TGTGCCACCAGTACACTCGGGACTAGCGACCACACCGGGGAGCTGTTTTTT
.,TRBJ1-3,.,TRBV11-2,CASSPRQAGNTIYF,TGTGCCAGCAGCCCCCGACAGGCTGGAAACACCATATATTTT
.,TRBJ2-2,.,TRBV7-3,CASSSVVRGTGELFF,TGTGCCAGCAGCTCCGTTGTGAGGGGCACCGGGGAGCTGTTTTTT
.,TRBJ1-5,.,TRBV27,CASGQVFNQPQHF,TGTGCCAGCGGCCAAGTGTTTAATCAGCCCCAGCATTTT
.,TRBJ2-7,TRBD1,TRBV11-2,CASSSISRDRGEREQYF,TGTGCCAGCAGCTCAATATCTCGGGACAGGGGGGAGAGGGAGCAGTACTTC
.,TRBJ1-3,.,TRBV12-3/TRBV12-4,CASSLGAGNTIYF,TGTGCCAGCAGTTTAGGTGCTGGAAACACCATATATTTT
.,TRBJ1-1,.,TRBV7-2,CASSLGIAGNTEAFF,TGTGCCAGCAGCTTAGGTATTGCGGGGAACACTGAAGCTTTCTTT
.,TRBJ2-6,.,TRBV27,CASSFPRGADGANVLTF,TGTGCCAGCAGTTTCCCCAGGGGCGCGGATGGGGCCAACGTCCTGACTTTC
.,TRBJ2-7,.,TRBV19,CASSPIPGFHEQYF,TGTGCCAGTAGCCCTATCCCGGGGTTCCACGAGCAGTACTTC
.,TRBJ1-2,.,TRBV14,CASSHMSRAGGYTF,TGTGCCAGCAGCCACATGTCCAGGGCGGGCGGCTACACCTTC
.,TRBJ1-1,.,TRBV2,CASSATENTEAFF,TGTGCCAGCAGTGCGACAGAGAACACTGAAGCTTTCTTT
.,TRBJ1-6,.,TRBV7-9,CASSWGYNSPLHF,TGTGCCAGCAGCTGGGGGTACAATTCACCCCTCCACTTT
.,TRBJ1-1,.,TRBV4-3,CASSHDFSNTEAFF,TGCGCCAGCAGCCACGACTTCTCGAACACTGAAGCTTTCTTT
.,TRBJ1-1,.,TRBV30,CAWRRPGALAEAFF,TGTGCCTGGAGACGGCCGGGGGCTTTGGCTGAAGCTTTCTTT
.,TRBJ2-1,TRBD2,TRBV7-9,CASETSVYNEQFF,TGTGCCAGCGAGACTAGCGTGTACAATGAGCAGTTCTTC
.,TRBJ1-1,.,TRBV7-3,CASSLERNTEAFF,TGTGCCAGCAGCTTAGAGCGGAACACTGAAGCTTTCTTT
.,TRBJ2-2,.,TRBV30,CAWPGDTGELFF,TGTGCCTGGCCCGGGGACACCGGGGAGCTGTTTTTT
.,TRBJ2-1,.,TRBV9,CASSVQGSYNEQFF,TGTGCCAGCAGCGTTCAGGGGTCCTACAATGAGCAGTTCTTC
.,TRBJ2-1,TRBD1,TRBV5-6,CASSGRQGAANEQFF,TGTGCCAGCAGCGGGAGACAGGGGGCAGCGAATGAGCAGTTCTTC
once,TRBJ2-5,.,TRBV6-2/TRBV6-3,CASSRQGQETQYF,TGTGCCAGCAGTCGTCAGGGGCAAGAGACCCAGTACTTC
.,TRBJ2-5,.,TRBV5-4,CASSPRGYQETQYF,TGTGCCAGCAGCCCCCGGGGATACCAAGAGACCCAGTACTTC
.,TRBJ1-4,.,TRBV11-2,CASSLAPRGLGEKLFF,TGTGCCAGCAGCTTAGCCCCGCGGGGCTTAGGGGAAAAACTGTTTTTT
.,TRBJ1-4,.,TRBV4-2,CASSQAAISDFEQLFF,TGTGCCAGCAGCCAAGCTGCCATAAGTGACTTTGAACAACTGTTTTTT
.,TRBJ1-4,.,TRBV5-6,CASSMTGVGKLFF,TGTGCCAGCAGCATGACGGGGGTGGGAAAACTGTTTTTT